The source of this TCR beta chain is a study of blood T cell repertoires in COVID-19. At the level of the study: Sources were T cells, B-cell-depleted T cells, or PBMCs; the material itself was cDNA or gDNA.

Generated by immunoSEQ multiplex PCR, the TCRdb table keeps only in-frame clones and is missing some. The sample carries roughly 53,000 clones, 90% recorded once. Germline trimming cut 4 bases from V and 4 bases from J; bases unmatched to any gene: 8. Looked up from germline, CDR1 is LGHDT and CDR2 is YNNKEL (reference sequence). This CDR3 contains 16 residues. The V call is TRBV3-1 (or the pseudogene TRBV3-2), the J call TRBJ2-1; the match to TRBD2 covers 9 bases. This TCR came from a woman between 40 and 55 years old with active COVID-19. Sequencing used peripheral blood. The CDR3 here is CASSPLAGGPYNEQFF. The DNA of the CDR3 is TGTGCCAGCAGCCCCCTGGCGGGGGGGCCGTACAATGAGCAGTTCTTC.